This record concerns one T cell receptor (beta chain) sequence. Other DNA sequences within the sample encode an identical CDR3. This entry belongs to a study of shared clonotypes between healthy human individuals. The germline V and J ends were trimmed by 0 bases and 3 bases, with 11 bases remaining between them. Germline V gene lookup returns CDR1 GTSNPN and CDR2 SVGIG (reference sequence). The CDR3 extends over 15 amino acids. Method: immunoSEQ multiplex PCR; TCRdb's copy keeps in-frame clones and lacks some. The data hold 1,100,000 or so clones, with approximately 80% observed a single time. The rearrangement uses TRBV30 and TRBJ2-2; no clear D. The sample consisted of memory CD4+ T cells from PBMCs. Subset specified: CD45RA-negative fraction. This TCR came from a man younger than 35 in good health. Some clones in this sample may be carry-over from other donors' samples. This chain's CDR3 is CAWSVKPRDTGELFF. Here the CDR3 DNA reads TGTGCCTGGAGTGTAAAACCCCGGGACACCGGGGAGCTGTTTTTT.